This T cell receptor beta chain was sequenced for a study of OX40 agonist ivuxolimab in advanced cancers. Study in general: Patients received the agonistic anti-OX40 (CD134) antibody ivuxolimab. Participants averaged approximately 65 years of age (range about 23 to 90) and were around 83% male.

Per the germline V gene, CDR1 is GTSNPN and CDR2 is SVGIG (reference sequence). The CDR3 spans 15 residues. J was trimmed by 2 bases and V by 5 bases; bases with no gene match: 7. Method: immunoSEQ multiplex PCR; TCRdb's copy keeps in-frame clones and lacks some. The data contain about 82,000 clones, 90% to 95% of them singletons. This clone was seen once. The receptor was isolated from an adult with an advanced solid tumor such as melanoma, head and neck, liver or kidney cancer. The sequencing here drew on CD4+ or CD8+ T cells sorted from blood, taken in a trial of the OX40 agonist ivuxolimab. This rearrangement joins TRBV30 to TRBJ2-7; 12 nucleotides match TRBD1. CDR3 sequence: CAWGDRGRTAYEQYF. CDR3 DNA: TGTGCCTGGGGGGACAGGGGGCGCACGGCCTACGAGCAGTACTTC.